This T cell receptor (beta chain) was found in a study of T cell responses to AZD1222 COVID-19 vaccine. Whole-study context: Second-dose groups at about 4 or about 12 weeks were pooled.

CDR1 is KGHSH, CDR2 LQKENI, per germline. This CDR3 is 15 amino acids long. Trimming removed 3 bases from V and 7 bases from J; junction bases left unmatched: 6. A word on this clone: The antigen remains undetermined.

General study findings and limits: Among the donors, most were white British and more were female, and clonal diversity was possibly underestimated.

TCRdb's copy holds only in-frame clones and misses some; the assay was immunoSEQ multiplex PCR. The top ten clones hold more than 9.5% of a sample with 95,000 to 100,000 clones, around 94% of them seen once. This specimen was peripheral blood, taken on day 0 of AZD1222 vaccination. This clonotype was obtained from an adult in good health. The rearrangement joins TRBV18 to TRBJ1-6; 7 nucleotides align to TRBD1. The DNA for the CDR3 is TGTGCCAGCTCACCGGGACAGTCTCCAAATTCACCCCTCCACTTT. Protein: CASSPGQSPNSPLHF.